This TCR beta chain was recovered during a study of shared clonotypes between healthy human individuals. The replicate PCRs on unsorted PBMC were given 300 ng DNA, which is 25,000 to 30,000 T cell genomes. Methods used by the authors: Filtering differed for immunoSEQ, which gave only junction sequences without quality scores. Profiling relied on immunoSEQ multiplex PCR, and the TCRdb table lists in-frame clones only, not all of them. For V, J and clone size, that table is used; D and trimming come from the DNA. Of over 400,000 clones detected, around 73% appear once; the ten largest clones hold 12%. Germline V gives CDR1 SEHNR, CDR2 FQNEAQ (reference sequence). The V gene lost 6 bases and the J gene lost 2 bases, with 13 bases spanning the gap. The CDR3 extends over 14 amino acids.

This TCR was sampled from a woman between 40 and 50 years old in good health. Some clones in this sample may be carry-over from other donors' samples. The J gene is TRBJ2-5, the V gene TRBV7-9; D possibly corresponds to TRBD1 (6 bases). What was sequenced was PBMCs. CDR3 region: CASSFQGLQETQYF. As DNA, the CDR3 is TGTGCCAGCAGTTTCCAGGGGTTGCAAGAGACCCAGTACTTC. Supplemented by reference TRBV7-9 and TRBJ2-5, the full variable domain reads DTGVSQNPRHKITKRGQNVTFRCDPISEHNRLYWYRQTLGQGPEFLTYFQNEAQLEKSRLLSDRFSAERPKGSFSTLEIQRTEQGDSAMYLCASSFQGLQETQYFGPGTRLLVL.